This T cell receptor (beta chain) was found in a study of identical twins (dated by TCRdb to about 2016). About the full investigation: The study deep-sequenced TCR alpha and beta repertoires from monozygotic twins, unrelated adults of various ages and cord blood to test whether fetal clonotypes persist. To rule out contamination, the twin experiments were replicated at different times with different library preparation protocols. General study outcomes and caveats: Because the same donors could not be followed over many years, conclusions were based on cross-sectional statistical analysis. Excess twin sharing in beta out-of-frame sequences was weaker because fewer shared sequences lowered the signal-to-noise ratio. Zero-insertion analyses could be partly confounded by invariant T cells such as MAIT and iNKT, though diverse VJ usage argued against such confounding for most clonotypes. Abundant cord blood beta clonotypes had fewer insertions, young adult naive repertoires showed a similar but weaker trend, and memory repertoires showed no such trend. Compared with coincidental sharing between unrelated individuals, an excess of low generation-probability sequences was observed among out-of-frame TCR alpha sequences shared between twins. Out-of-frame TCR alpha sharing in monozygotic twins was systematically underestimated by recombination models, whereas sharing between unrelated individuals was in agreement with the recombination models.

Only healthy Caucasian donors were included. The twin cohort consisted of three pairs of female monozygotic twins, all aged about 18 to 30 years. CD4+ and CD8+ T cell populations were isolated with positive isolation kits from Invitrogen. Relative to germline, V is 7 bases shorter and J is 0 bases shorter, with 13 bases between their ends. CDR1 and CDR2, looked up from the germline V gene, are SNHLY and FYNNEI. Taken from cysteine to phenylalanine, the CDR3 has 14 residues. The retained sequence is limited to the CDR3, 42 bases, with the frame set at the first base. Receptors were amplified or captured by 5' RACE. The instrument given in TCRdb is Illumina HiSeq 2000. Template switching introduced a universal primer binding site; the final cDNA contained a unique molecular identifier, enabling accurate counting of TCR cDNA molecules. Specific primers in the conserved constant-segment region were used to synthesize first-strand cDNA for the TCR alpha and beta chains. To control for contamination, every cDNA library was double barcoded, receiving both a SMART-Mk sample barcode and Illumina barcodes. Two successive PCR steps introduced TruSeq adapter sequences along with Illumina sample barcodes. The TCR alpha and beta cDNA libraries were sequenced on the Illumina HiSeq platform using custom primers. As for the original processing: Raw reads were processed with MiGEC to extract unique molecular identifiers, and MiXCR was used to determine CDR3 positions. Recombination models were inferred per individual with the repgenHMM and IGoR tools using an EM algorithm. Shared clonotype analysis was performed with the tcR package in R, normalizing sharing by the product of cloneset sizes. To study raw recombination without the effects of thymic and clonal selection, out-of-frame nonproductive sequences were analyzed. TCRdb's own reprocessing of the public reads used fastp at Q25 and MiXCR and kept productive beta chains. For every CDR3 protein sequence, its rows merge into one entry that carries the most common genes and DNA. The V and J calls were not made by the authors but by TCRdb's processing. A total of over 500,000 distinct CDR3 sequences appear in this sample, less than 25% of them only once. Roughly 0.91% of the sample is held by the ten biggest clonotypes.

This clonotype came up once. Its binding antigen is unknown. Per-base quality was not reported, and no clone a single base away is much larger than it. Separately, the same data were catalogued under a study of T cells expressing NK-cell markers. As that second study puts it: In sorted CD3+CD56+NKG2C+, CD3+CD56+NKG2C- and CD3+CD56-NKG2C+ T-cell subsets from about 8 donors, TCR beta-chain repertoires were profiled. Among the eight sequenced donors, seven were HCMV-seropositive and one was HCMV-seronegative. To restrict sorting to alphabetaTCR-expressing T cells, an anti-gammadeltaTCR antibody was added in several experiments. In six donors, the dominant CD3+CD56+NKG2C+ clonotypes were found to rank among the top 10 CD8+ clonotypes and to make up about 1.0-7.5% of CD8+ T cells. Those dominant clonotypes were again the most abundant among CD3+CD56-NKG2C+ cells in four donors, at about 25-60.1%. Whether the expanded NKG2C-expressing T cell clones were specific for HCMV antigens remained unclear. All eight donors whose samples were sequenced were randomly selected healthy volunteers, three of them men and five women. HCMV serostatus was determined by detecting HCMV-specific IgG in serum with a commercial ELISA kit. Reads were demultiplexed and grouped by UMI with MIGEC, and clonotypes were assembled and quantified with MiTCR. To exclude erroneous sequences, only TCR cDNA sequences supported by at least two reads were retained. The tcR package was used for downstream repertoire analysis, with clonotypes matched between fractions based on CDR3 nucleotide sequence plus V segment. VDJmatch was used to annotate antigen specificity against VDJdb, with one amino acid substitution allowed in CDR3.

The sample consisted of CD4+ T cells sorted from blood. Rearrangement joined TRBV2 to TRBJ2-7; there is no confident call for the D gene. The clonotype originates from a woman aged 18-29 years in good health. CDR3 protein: CASMYLPLSYEQYF. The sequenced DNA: TGTGCCAGCATGTATCTCCCCCTCTCCTACGAGCAGTACTTC.